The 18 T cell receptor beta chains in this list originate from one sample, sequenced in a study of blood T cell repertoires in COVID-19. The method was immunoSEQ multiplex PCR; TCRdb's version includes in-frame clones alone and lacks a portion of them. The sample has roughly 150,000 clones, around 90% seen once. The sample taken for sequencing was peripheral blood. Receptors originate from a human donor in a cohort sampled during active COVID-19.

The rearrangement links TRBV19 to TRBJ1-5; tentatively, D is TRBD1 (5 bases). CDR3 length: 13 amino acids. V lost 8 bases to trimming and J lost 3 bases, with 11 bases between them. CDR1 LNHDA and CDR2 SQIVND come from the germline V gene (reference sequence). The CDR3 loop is CASGGEFNQPQHF. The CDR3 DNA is TGTGCCAGTGGGGGGGAATTCAATCAGCCCCAGCATTTT.

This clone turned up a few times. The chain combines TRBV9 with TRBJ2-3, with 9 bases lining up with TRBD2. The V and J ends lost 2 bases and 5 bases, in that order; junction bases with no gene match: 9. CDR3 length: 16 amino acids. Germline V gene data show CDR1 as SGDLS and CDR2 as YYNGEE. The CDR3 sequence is CASSVAAGGWVDTQYF. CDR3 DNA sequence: TGTGCCAGCAGCGTTGCAGCGGGAGGATGGGTAGATACGCAGTATTTT.

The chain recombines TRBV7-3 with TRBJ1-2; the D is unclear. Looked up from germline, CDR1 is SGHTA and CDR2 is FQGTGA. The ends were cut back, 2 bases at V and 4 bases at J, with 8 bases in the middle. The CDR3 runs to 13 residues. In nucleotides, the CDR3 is TGTGCCAGCAGCTTACTACCGGGCTATGGCTACACCTTC. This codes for CASSLLPGYGYTF.

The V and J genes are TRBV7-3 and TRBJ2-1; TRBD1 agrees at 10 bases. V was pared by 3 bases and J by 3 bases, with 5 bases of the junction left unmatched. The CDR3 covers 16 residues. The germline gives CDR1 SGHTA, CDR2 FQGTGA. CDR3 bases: TGTGCCAGCAGCTTCTCCGGGACAGGGGACTACAATGAGCAGTTCTTC. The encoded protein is CASSFSGTGDYNEQFF.

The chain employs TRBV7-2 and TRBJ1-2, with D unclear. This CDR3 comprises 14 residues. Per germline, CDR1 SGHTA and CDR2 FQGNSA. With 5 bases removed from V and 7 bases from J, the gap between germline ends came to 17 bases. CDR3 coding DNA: TGTGCCAGCAGCCAACCTCCAGGAGGCGGTGGCTACACCTTC. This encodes CASSQPPGGGGYTF.

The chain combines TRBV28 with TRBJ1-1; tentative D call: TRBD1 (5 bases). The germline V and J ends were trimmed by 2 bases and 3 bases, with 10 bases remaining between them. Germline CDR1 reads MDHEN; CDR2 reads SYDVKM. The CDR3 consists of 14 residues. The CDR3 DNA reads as TGTGCCAGCAGTTTACCCGGGGGAGACACTGAAGCTTTCTTT. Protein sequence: CASSLPGGDTEAFF.

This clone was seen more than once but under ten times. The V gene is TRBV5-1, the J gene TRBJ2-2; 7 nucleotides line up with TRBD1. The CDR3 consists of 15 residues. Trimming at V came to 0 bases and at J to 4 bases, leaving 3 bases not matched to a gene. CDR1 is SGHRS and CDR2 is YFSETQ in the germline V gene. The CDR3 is CASSLADRATGELFF. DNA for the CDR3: TGCGCCAGCAGCTTGGCCGACAGGGCCACCGGGGAGCTGTTTTTT.

CDR3 protein: CASSSIPGQGSGEQYF. The CDR3 DNA reads TGCGCCAGCAGTTCCATTCCGGGACAGGGATCAGGCGAGCAGTACTTC. The chain carries TRBV5-1 and TRBJ2-7, with 9 bases fitting TRBD1. CDR3 length: 16 amino acids. V lost 5 bases to trimming and J lost 6 bases; unmatched junction nucleotides: 15. The germline V gene has CDR1 SGHRS and CDR2 YFSETQ.

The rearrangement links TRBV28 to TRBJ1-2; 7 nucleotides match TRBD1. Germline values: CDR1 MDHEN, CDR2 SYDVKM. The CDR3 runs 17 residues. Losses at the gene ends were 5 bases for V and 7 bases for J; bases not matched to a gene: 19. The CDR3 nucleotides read TGTGCCAGCAGTCCCCGACAGGGAAAAAGGACCCGGGGTGGCTACACCTTC. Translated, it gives CASSPRQGKRTRGGYTF.

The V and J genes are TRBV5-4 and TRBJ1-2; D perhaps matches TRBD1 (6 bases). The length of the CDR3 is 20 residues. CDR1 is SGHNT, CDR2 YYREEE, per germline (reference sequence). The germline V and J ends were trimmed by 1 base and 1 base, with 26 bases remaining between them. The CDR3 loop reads CASSLFGLGGAGALNYGYTF. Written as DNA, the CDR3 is TGTGCCAGCAGCTTGTTTGGTCTTGGGGGGGCTGGGGCCCTTAACTATGGCTACACCTTC.

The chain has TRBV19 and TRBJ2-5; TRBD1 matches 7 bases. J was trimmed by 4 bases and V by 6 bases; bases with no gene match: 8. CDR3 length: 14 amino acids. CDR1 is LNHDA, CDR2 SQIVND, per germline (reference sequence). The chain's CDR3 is CASSITGVGETQYF. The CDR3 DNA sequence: TGTGCCAGTAGCATTACAGGGGTAGGAGAGACCCAGTACTTC.

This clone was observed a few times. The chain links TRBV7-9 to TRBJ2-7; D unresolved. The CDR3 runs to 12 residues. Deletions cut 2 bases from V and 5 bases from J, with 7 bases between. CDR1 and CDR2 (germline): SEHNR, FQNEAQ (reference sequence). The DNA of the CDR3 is TGTGCCAGCAGCTTAAACAGAGACGAGCAGTACTTC. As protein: CASSLNRDEQYF.

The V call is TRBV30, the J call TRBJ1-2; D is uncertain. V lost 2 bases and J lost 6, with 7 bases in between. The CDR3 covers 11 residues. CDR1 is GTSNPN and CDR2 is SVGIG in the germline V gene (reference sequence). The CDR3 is CAWSLRDGYTF. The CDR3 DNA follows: TGTGCCTGGAGTTTGCGGGATGGCTACACCTTC.

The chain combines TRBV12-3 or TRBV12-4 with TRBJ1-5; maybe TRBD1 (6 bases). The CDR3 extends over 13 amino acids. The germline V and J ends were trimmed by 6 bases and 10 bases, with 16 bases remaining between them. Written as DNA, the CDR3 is TGTGCCAGCAGGCAGGACAGATTCGGTCCCCAGCATTTT. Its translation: CASRQDRFGPQHF.

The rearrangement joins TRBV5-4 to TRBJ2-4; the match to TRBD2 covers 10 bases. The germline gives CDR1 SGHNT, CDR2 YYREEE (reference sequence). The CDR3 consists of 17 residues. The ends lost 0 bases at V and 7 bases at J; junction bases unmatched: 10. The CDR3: CASSLEHGTSEYNIQYF. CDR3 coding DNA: TGTGCCAGCAGCTTGGAACACGGGACTAGCGAATATAACATTCAGTACTTC.

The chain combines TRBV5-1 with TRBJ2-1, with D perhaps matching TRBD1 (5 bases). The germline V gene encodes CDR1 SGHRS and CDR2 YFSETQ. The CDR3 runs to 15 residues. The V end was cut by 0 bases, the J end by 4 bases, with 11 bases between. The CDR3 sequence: CASSLEGAVYNEQFF. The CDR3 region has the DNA TGCGCCAGCAGCTTGGAAGGGGCCGTGTACAATGAGCAGTTCTTC.

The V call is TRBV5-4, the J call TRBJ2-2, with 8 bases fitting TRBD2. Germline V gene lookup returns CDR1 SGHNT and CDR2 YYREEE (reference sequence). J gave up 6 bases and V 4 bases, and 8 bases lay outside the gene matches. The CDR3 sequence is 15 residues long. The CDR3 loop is CASSHKRERAGELFF. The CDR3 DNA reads TGTGCCAGCAGCCATAAGCGGGAGCGGGCCGGGGAGCTGTTTTTT.

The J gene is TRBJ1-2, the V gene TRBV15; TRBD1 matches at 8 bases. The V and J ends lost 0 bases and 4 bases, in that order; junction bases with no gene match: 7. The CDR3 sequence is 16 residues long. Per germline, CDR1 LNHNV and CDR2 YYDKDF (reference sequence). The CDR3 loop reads CATSRDPLDRAYGYTF. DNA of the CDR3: TGTGCCACCAGCAGAGATCCCCTGGACAGGGCCTATGGCTACACCTTC. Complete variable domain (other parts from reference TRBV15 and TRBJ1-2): DAMVIQNPRYQVTQFGKPVTLSCSQTLNHNVMYWYQQKSSQAPKLLFHYYDKDFNNEADTPDNFQSRRPNTSFCFLDIRSPGLGDTAMYLCATSRDPLDRAYGYTFGSGTRLTVV.